The 3 T cell receptor beta chains below were found in one sample sequenced in a study of shared clonotypes between healthy human individuals. TCRdb's table, derived via immunoSEQ multiplex PCR, lists solely in-frame clones and lacks some. The profile shows about 79,000 clones, 50% to 70% of them singletons. The sample consisted of memory CD8+ T cells sorted from blood. Subset defined: CD45RO+ cells pooled with CCR7-negative TemRA cells. These receptors all stem from a man younger than 40 in good health.

The chain is built from TRBV29-1 and TRBJ2-2; possible D gene TRBD1, 5 bases. The V end lost 4 bases, the J end lost 4 bases, and 10 bases lay between the germline ends. The CDR3 length is 13 residues. Germline lookup yields CDR1 SQVTM and CDR2 ANQGSEA. CDR3 amino acids: CSVAKGPTGELFF. The CDR3 DNA is TGCAGCGTTGCAAAGGGGCCCACCGGGGAGCTGTTTTTT.

This chain connects TRBV7-9 to TRBJ2-2; 7 bases map to TRBD2. The CDR3 is 16 residues long. V lost 2 bases to trimming and J lost 4 bases; unmatched junction nucleotides: 7. Germline CDR1 reads SEHNR; CDR2 reads FQNEAQ (reference sequence). The CDR3 coding sequence is TGTGCCAGCAGCTTACCAACTTCGGGGGGCACCGGGGAGCTGTTTTTT. The encoded protein is CASSLPTSGGTGELFF.

The genes are TRBV28 and TRBJ1-5; the D is unclear. CDR1 MDHEN and CDR2 SYDVKM come from the germline V gene. The length of the CDR3 is 14 residues. Trimming shortened V by 6 bases and J by 0 bases, and 9 bases separated the two germline ends. The CDR3 DNA follows: TGTGCCAGCAGACTGGGGTATAGCAATCAGCCCCAGCATTTT. Its protein is CASRLGYSNQPQHF.